The 18 T cell receptor beta chains below come from one sample, sequenced in a study of human T cells and chemical hapten exposure. Via MiXCR, TCRdb re-called the RACE reads, giving one row per CDR3 protein. The sample holds roughly 110,000 distinct CDR3 sequences, 9% to 15% seen once. Time point reported: pre-sensitization, week 0. Treatment meaning: therapeutic diphenylcyclopropenone sensitization with weekly scalp DPC. The input for sequencing was whole blood, taken in connection with sensitization to the hapten diphenylcyclopropenone (DPC). The receptors derive from a woman in her fifties or sixties with alopecia areata. Some clones in this sample may be carry-over from other donors' samples.

This chain uses TRBV9 with TRBJ1-1; no reliable D call. This CDR3 has 15 amino acids. V was trimmed by 3 bases and J by 0 bases, leaving 12 bases between them. CDR1 is SGDLS, CDR2 YYNGEE, per germline. CDR3 in DNA: TGTGCCAGCAGCGCGGACGTTGAGATGAACACTGAAGCTTTCTTT. This codes for CASSADVEMNTEAFF.

The chain links TRBV25-1 to TRBJ1-1; a weak D match, TRBD1 (5 bases). The CDR3 is 17 amino acids. The V gene lost 3 bases and the J gene lost 2 bases, with 19 bases spanning the gap. Germline V lookup: CDR1 MGHDK, CDR2 SYGVNS. The CDR3 reads CASSDEQVRGLNTEAFF. CDR3 in DNA: TGTGCCAGCAGTGATGAACAGGTTAGGGGCCTAAACACTGAAGCTTTCTTT.

J is TRBJ1-1 and V is TRBV5-6; D is perhaps TRBD1 (6 bases). V lost 3 bases, J lost 4 bases, and 13 bases lay in between. Germline lookup yields CDR1 SGHDT and CDR2 YYEEEE. The CDR3 loop spans 14 amino acids. The chain's CDR3 is CASSSLTGFTEAFF. The CDR3 region has the DNA TGTGCCAGCAGCTCTCTTACAGGGTTCACTGAAGCTTTCTTT.

The V and J genes are TRBV28 and TRBJ1-1; D remains unclear. Trimming stripped 3 bases from V and 5 bases from J, with 7 bases between. Looked up from germline, CDR1 is MDHEN and CDR2 is SYDVKM. There are 12 residues in the CDR3. The CDR3 region is CASSFLGTEAFF. In DNA, the CDR3 is TGTGCCAGCAGTTTCTTAGGGACTGAAGCTTTCTTT.

This clonotype has only a few counts. The CDR3 bases are TGTGCCAGCAGCTCCCGGGACTTGGCCAATGAGCAGTTCTTC. Its protein is CASSSRDLANEQFF. The J gene is TRBJ2-1, the V gene TRBV7-9; D perhaps matches TRBD2 (6 bases). The CDR3 consists of 14 residues. Germline lookup yields CDR1 SEHNR and CDR2 FQNEAQ (reference sequence). Trimming took off 4 bases at V and 6 bases at J, with 13 bases between the two ends.

This clonotype was counted a few times. The chain couples TRBV2 to TRBJ2-1; TRBD2 matches at 7 bases. This CDR3 has 15 residues. V was pared by 7 bases and J by 0 bases, with 6 bases of the junction left unmatched. Looked up from germline, CDR1 is SNHLY and CDR2 is FYNNEI. This CDR3 reads CASTLGGGSYNEQFF. The CDR3 DNA sequence: TGTGCCAGCACCCTGGGGGGGGGCTCCTACAATGAGCAGTTCTTC.

The sample holds many counts of this clonotype. The rearrangement links TRBV11-2 to TRBJ2-1, with D uncertain. Trimming pared 5 bases from V and 5 bases from J, leaving 10 bases between. The CDR3 is made up of 13 amino acids. Germline V CDR1 and CDR2: SGHAT, FQNNGV. CDR3 residues: CASSKRLDNEQFF. Written as DNA, the CDR3 is TGTGCCAGCAGCAAAAGACTTGACAATGAGCAGTTCTTC. The full variable domain, in which reference TRBV11-2 and TRBJ2-1 provide the parts outside the CDR3, is EAGVAQSPRYKIIEKRQSVAFWCNPISGHATLYWYQQILGQGPKLLIQFQNNGVVDDSQLPKDRFSAERLKGVDSTLKIQPAKLEDSAVYLCASSKRLDNEQFFGPGTRLTVL.

This clonotype was observed a few times. V and J are TRBV3-1 and TRBJ1-1; D is perhaps TRBD1 (6 bases). CDR1 is LGHDT, CDR2 YNNKEL, per germline (reference sequence). This CDR3 spans 14 amino acids. Trimming cost V 10 bases and J 2 bases, with 17 bases left between them. The CDR3 spells CAMHRDTSNTEAFF. CDR3 coding DNA: TGTGCCATGCACCGGGACACCAGCAACACTGAAGCTTTCTTT.

CDR3 region: CASRDRRTGANVLTF. CDR3 in DNA: TGCGCCAGCAGGGACAGGCGGACTGGGGCCAACGTCCTGACTTTC. The chain couples TRBV23-1 to TRBJ2-6; 7 bases align to TRBD1. TRBV23-1 is an open reading frame whose function is uncertain. CDR3 length: 15 amino acids. Trimming cost V 6 bases and J 2 bases; bases outside gene matches: 4.

The gene calls are TRBV28 and TRBJ1-3, with D possibly matching TRBD1 (5 bases). The length of the CDR3 is 13 residues. The germline CDR1 and CDR2 sequences are MDHEN and SYDVKM. V dropped 7 bases and J dropped 5 bases, with 12 bases sitting between them. The CDR3 is CASTQGYRNTIYF. CDR3 DNA: TGTGCCAGCACCCAGGGATATAGAAACACCATATATTTT. Drawing the rest from reference TRBV28 and TRBJ1-3, the complete variable domain is DVKVTQSSRYLVKRTGEKVFLECVQDMDHENMFWYRQDPGLGLRLIYFSYDVKMKEKGDIPEGYSVSREKKERFSLILESASTNQTSMYLCASTQGYRNTIYFGEGSWLTVV.

The table lists this clonotype with many counts. CDR3 in amino acids: CASSQVTGRDTQYF. For the CDR3, the DNA is TGCGCCAGCAGCCAAGTGACAGGGCGAGATACGCAGTATTTT. The chain is built from TRBV4-3 and TRBJ2-3; the match to TRBD1 covers 7 bases. Germline CDR1 is LGHNA and CDR2 is YSLEER. This CDR3 region has 14 residues. V lost 1 base to trimming and J lost 5 bases; unmatched junction nucleotides: 3.

The chain carries TRBV12-3 or TRBV12-4 and TRBJ1-2, with D possibly TRBD1 on 6 matching bases. The V gene lost 6 bases and the J gene lost 0 bases, with 17 bases spanning the gap. The CDR3 has 16 residues. The CDR3 DNA is TGTGCCAGCAGCTTCCAGGGGAACTGGGCTAACTATGGCTACACCTTC. Protein product: CASSFQGNWANYGYTF.

On this clonotype itself: One end of the junction is discordant with germline, which a read error may explain. The rearrangement uses TRBV20-1 and TRBJ2-3, with 9 bases fitting TRBD1. Germline V lookup: CDR1 DFQATT, CDR2 SNEGSKA (reference sequence). The CDR3 has 14 amino acids. For the CDR3, the DNA is TGCAGTGCTAGAGATGGGACAGGGACAGATAAGCAGTATTTT. Translated: CSARDGTGTDKQYF.

This clonotype was observed many times. V usage is TRBV12-3 or TRBV12-4 and J usage is TRBJ2-1, with TRBD2 matching 8 bases. The CDR3 contains 15 residues. V trimming: 4 bases; J trimming: 8 bases; junction bases outside the gene matches: 10. CDR3 coding DNA: TGTGCCAGCAGTTCCCAGCGGGAGAATAACTATGAGCAGTTCTTC. This translates into CASSSQRENNYEQFF.

The gene calls are TRBV6-2 or TRBV6-3 and TRBJ2-2; TRBD1 matches 8 bases. The CDR3 has 13 residues. V shed 4 bases and J 6 bases; nucleotides not matched to a gene: 1. Germline CDR1 MNHEY, CDR2 SVGEGT. This chain's CDR3 is CASSWTGSGELFF. CDR3 bases: TGTGCCAGCAGTTGGACAGGGTCCGGGGAGCTGTTTTTT.

The chain joins TRBV29-1 to TRBJ1-2; no clear D gene. V lost 7 bases to trimming and J lost 7 bases, with 22 bases between them. The CDR3 runs 14 residues. The germline V gene has CDR1 SQVTM and CDR2 ANQGSEA. The CDR3 spells CSAPPRLLTCGYTF. The CDR3 coding sequence is TGCAGCGCACCACCTCGACTACTGACATGTGGCTACACCTTC.

Only a few counts were recorded for this clonotype. This chain links TRBV2 with TRBJ2-1, with 10 bases lining up with TRBD2. The ends lost 8 bases at V and 9 bases at J; junction bases unmatched: 16. The germline V gene has CDR1 SNHLY and CDR2 FYNNEI. This CDR3 spans 16 amino acids. The CDR3 reads CASGTNSGRAVTEQFF. The DNA of the CDR3 is TGTGCCAGCGGCACCAACAGCGGGAGGGCCGTTACTGAGCAGTTCTTC.

The chain links TRBV5-1 to TRBJ2-1, with D hard to call. Germline V CDR1 and CDR2: SGHRS, YFSETQ. The length of the CDR3 is 13 residues. The V gene lost 7 bases and the J gene lost 0 bases, with 8 bases spanning the gap. In DNA, the CDR3 is TGCGCCAGCGCACCGGGCTCCTACAATGAGCAGTTCTTC. It is translated as CASAPGSYNEQFF.